The T cell receptor (beta chain) described here comes from a study of OX40 agonist ivuxolimab in advanced cancers. Looking at the study overall: Three patients responded partially, comprising one with hepatocellular carcinoma and two with cutaneous melanoma.

The repertoire was sequenced with immunoSEQ multiplex PCR; TCRdb's copy has only in-frame clones and lacks some. The sample has around 60,000 clones; around 79% are singletons. This TCR was recovered from an adult with an advanced solid tumor such as melanoma, head and neck, liver or kidney cancer. The specimen comprised CD4+ or CD8+ T cells sorted from blood, sampled in a trial of the OX40 agonist ivuxolimab.

Here the CDR3 reads CSVFIRDNFYEQYF. As DNA, the CDR3 is TGCAGCGTATTTATACGGGACAATTTTTACGAGCAGTACTTC. The chain recombines TRBV29-1 with TRBJ2-7; a weak D match, TRBD1 (6 bases). Between the trimmed V and J ends, which lost 6 bases and 4 bases, there was a span of 19 bases. CDR3 length: 14 amino acids. Germline values: CDR1 SQVTM, CDR2 ANQGSEA.